A single sample is the source of the 17 T cell receptor beta chains below, sequenced in a study of shared clonotypes between healthy human individuals. The table came from immunoSEQ multiplex PCR; TCRdb's copy has only in-frame clones and leaves some out. The sample includes some 1.4 million clones, about 96% of them seen just once. Sample: naive CD4+ T cells sorted from blood. Subset reported: CD45RA+ positively selected. These receptors came from a man younger than 45 in good health.

The chain joins TRBV11-2 to TRBJ2-7, with D unclear. There are 14 residues in the CDR3. V gave up 1 base and J gave up 5 bases, with 12 bases separating them. Germline loops: CDR1 SGHAT, CDR2 FQNNGV. The CDR3 coding sequence is TGTGCCAGCAGCTTAGGTGGGATCCCAAACGAGCAGTACTTC. As protein: CASSLGGIPNEQYF.

This chain links TRBV5-5 with TRBJ1-3; D ambiguous. V was cut by 4 bases and J by 2 bases, with 13 bases left in between. Germline loops: CDR1 SGHKS, CDR2 YYEKEE (reference sequence). This CDR3 is 15 amino acids long. CDR3 region: CASSQLPPTGNTIYF. The CDR3 bases are TGTGCCAGCAGCCAGCTTCCTCCGACTGGAAACACCATATATTTT.

V is TRBV18 and J is TRBJ2-2; the match to TRBD1 covers 12 bases. The V gene's germline CDR1 is KGHSH and CDR2 LQKENI. This CDR3 has 16 amino acids. J was trimmed by 6 bases and V by 4 bases; bases with no gene match: 6. The CDR3 nucleotides read TGTGCCAGCTCACTAGGGACAGGGGGCAACGCCGGGGAGCTGTTTTTT. It codes for CASSLGTGGNAGELFF.

The V gene is TRBV6-5, the J gene TRBJ1-1; the D is unclear. CDR3 length: 15 amino acids. V was pared by 2 bases and J by 5 bases, with 15 bases between. Germline V gene sequence: CDR1 MNHEY, CDR2 SVGAGI. The CDR3 reads CASSYTRLPGTEAFF. The CDR3 nucleotides are TGTGCCAGCAGTTACACTAGACTCCCCGGGACTGAAGCTTTCTTT.

On this clone: This CDR3 is also generated by other DNA sequences in the sample. V is TRBV5-1 and J is TRBJ2-7; 15 bases map to TRBD2. The junction had 2 bases not matched to a gene; V was cut back by 3 bases and J by 4 bases. Per the germline V gene, CDR1 is SGHRS and CDR2 is YFSETQ. The CDR3 covers 15 residues. The CDR3 nucleotides read TGCGCCAGCAGCTCCGGACTAGCGGGAGGGTACGAGCAGTACTTC. Protein sequence: CASSSGLAGGYEQYF.

This CDR3 is CASSQGASGRAPPDTQYF. As DNA, the CDR3 is TGTGCCAGCAGCCAAGGTGCTAGCGGGAGGGCCCCGCCAGATACGCAGTATTTT. The J gene is TRBJ2-3, the V gene TRBV4-2; 12 positions match TRBD2. Germline-derived CDR1 and CDR2 are LGHNA and YNFKEQ. The junction had 9 bases not matched to a gene; V was cut back by 1 base and J by 4 bases. The CDR3 totals 18 residues.

V usage is TRBV5-4 and J usage is TRBJ2-7; the D call may be TRBD1 or TRBD2 (7 bases each). The germline V and J ends were trimmed by 0 bases and 6 bases, with 13 bases remaining between them. The CDR3 sequence is 14 residues long. In germline, CDR1 is SGHNT, CDR2 YYREEE (reference sequence). The CDR3 sequence is CASSLEGGGSEQYF. CDR3 in DNA: TGTGCCAGCAGCTTGGAAGGGGGCGGGAGCGAGCAGTACTTC.

The V call is TRBV11-2, the J call TRBJ1-1; TRBD1 aligns across 7 bases. The CDR3 loop spans 12 amino acids. V was pared by 5 bases and J by 7 bases, with 4 bases of the junction left unmatched. Germline CDR1 is SGHAT and CDR2 is FQNNGV. CDR3 residues: CASSHRGLEAFF. CDR3 DNA: TGTGCCAGCAGCCACAGGGGTCTTGAAGCTTTCTTT.

This chain links TRBV7-9 with TRBJ2-1, with 8 bases identical to TRBD2. The germline gives CDR1 SEHNR, CDR2 FQNEAQ (reference sequence). Trimming removed 6 bases from V and 2 bases from J; junction bases left unmatched: 9. CDR3 size: 16 residues. CDR3 DNA: TGTGCCAGCAGTTACACTAGCGGAAGGACCTACAATGAGCAGTTCTTC. Translating it yields CASSYTSGRTYNEQFF.

The genes are TRBV9 and TRBJ2-3; 10 positions match TRBD2. The V gene's germline CDR1 is SGDLS and CDR2 YYNGEE. CDR3 length: 15 amino acids. Trimming removed 3 bases from V and 2 bases from J; junction bases left unmatched: 3. The DNA for the CDR3 is TGTGCCAGCAGCGCCACTAGCGGGACCACAGATACGCAGTATTTT. Translating it yields CASSATSGTTDTQYF.

The count of this clone is one. This chain links TRBV18 with TRBJ1-1; D gene uncertain. V lost 1 base and J lost 0, with 12 bases in between. This CDR3 has 16 residues. In germline, CDR1 is KGHSH, CDR2 LQKENI. CDR3 region: CASSPRNALMNTEAFF. As DNA, the CDR3 is TGTGCCAGCTCACCACGGAACGCTTTAATGAACACTGAAGCTTTCTTT.

A remark on this clone: Other DNA sequences in the sample encode the same CDR3. The V gene is TRBV7-2, the J gene TRBJ1-5; TRBD1 matches 7 bases. V shed 5 bases and J 4 bases; nucleotides not matched to a gene: 5. The CDR3 covers 14 residues. Germline V gene sequence: CDR1 SGHTA, CDR2 FQGNSA. The CDR3 spells CASSRQGGNQPQHF. CDR3 in DNA: TGTGCCAGCAGCAGACAGGGAGGGAATCAGCCCCAGCATTTT.

V usage is TRBV28 and J usage is TRBJ2-3, with 7 bases matching TRBD1. V dropped 7 bases and J dropped 7; count of bases not matched to a gene: 14. Per the germline V gene, CDR1 is MDHEN and CDR2 is SYDVKM. The CDR3 is 15 amino acids. CDR3 in amino acids: CASTESGQMTNTQYF. The DNA of the CDR3 is TGTGCCAGCACCGAATCGGGACAGATGACGAATACGCAGTATTTT.

J is TRBJ1-5 and V is TRBV6-4; D uncertain. V lost 5 bases to trimming and J lost 7 bases, with 12 bases between them. Germline loops: CDR1 MRHNA, CDR2 SNTAGT. CDR3 length: 13 amino acids. The CDR3, as DNA: TGTGCCAGCAGTCCTAACTTCGGCCAGCCCCAGCATTTT. It translates to CASSPNFGQPQHF.

The CDR3 DNA sequence: TGTGCCAGCAGCTTAAGGACTAGCATCCTCGGCGAGCAGTACTTC. Its translation: CASSLRTSILGEQYF. This chain uses TRBV5-5 with TRBJ2-7, with 8 bases fitting TRBD2. With 2 bases clipped from V and 6 bases from J, the junction kept 10 bases outside the gene matches. The CDR3 is 15 residues long. From germline, CDR1 is SGHKS and CDR2 YYEKEE (reference sequence).

The rearrangement links TRBV7-7 to TRBJ2-5; no reliable D call. V was cut by 2 bases and J by 4 bases, with 14 bases left in between. This CDR3 is built from 15 residues. Per the germline V gene, CDR1 is SSHAT and CDR2 is FNYEAQ (reference sequence). The CDR3 coding sequence is TGTGCCAGCAGCTTAATCCTTCGTGGGCCAGAGACCCAGTACTTC. It yields the protein CASSLILRGPETQYF.

The J gene is TRBJ2-3, the V gene TRBV9; TRBD1 matches at 7 bases. CDR3 length equals 16 residues. The germline V gene has CDR1 SGDLS and CDR2 YYNGEE. V gave up 1 base and J gave up 2 bases; unmatched junction bases: 7. For the CDR3, the DNA is TGTGCCAGCAGCGTACTGGACAGGACGTACACAGATACGCAGTATTTT. Protein product: CASSVLDRTYTDTQYF.